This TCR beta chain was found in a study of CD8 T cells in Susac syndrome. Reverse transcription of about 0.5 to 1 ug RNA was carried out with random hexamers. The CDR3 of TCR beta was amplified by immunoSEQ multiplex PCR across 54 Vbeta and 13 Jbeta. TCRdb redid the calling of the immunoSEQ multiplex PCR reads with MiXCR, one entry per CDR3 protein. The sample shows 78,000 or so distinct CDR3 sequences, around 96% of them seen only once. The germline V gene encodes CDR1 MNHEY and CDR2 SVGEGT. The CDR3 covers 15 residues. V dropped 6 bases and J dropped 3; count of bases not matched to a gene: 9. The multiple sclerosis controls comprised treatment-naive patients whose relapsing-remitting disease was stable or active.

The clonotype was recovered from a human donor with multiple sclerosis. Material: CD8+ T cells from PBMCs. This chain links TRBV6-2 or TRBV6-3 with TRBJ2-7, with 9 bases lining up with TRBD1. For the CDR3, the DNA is TGTGCCAGCAGGGATCCGGGACAGGGAGACTACGAGCAGTACTTC. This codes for CASRDPGQGDYEQYF.